This T cell receptor beta chain stems from a study of control samples from healthy donors and cancer patients. The repertoire was sequenced with immunoSEQ multiplex PCR; TCRdb's copy has only in-frame clones and lacks some. The table shows 390,000 or so clones, with roughly 90% occurring only once. This clone came up a few times. V was clipped by 3 bases and J by 2 bases, with 1 base between them. CDR1 is SGHRS, CDR2 YFSETQ, per germline. This CDR3 comprises 11 residues. The chain joins TRBV5-1 to TRBJ2-3; D unresolved. What was sequenced was PBMCs. This clonotype was sampled from a man aged 35-49 years with head and neck cancer. The CDR3 is CASSSTDTQYF. The CDR3 DNA follows: TGCGCCAGCAGCTCCACAGATACGCAGTATTTT.